This T cell receptor (beta chain) emerged from a study of regulatory T cells in long-lasting Graves disease. General study results and limits: Relative to newly diagnosed Graves' patients, persistent ones had lower TCR diversity.

Noted time point: newly diagnosed GD, antithyroid drugs for less than 3 months. After RNA was extracted from PBMCs, the TCR library was made from it. Construction of TCR beta libraries relied on iRepertoire HTBI primers and on Arm-PCR targeting CDR3 regions. MiXCR, run by TCRdb on the multiplex PCR reads, gives a single entry per CDR3 protein. This sample carries fewer than 500,000 distinct CDR3 sequences, about a sixth of them seen once, and the ten largest clones take 10% to 15%. In the case of this clonotype: Its antigen is unknown.

The sample was also reused in another study, on T cells in Graves' hyperthyroidism and ophthalmopathy. As reported in that work: The TCR CDR3 was amplified in a first-round RT-PCR using the HTBI primer set.

The clonotype was recovered from a man aged 35 to 55 with Graves disease. Material: peripheral blood mononuclear cells (PBMCs), obtained at new diagnosis, from a patient treated with antithyroid drugs.

The CDR3 nucleotides are TGTGCCAGCAGCTTAAACCCCCTACTAGCGGACTACAATGAGCAGTTCTTC. The encoded protein is CASSLNPLLADYNEQFF. The chain employs TRBV7-3 and TRBJ2-1, with 8 bases that match TRBD2. In germline, CDR1 is SGHTA, CDR2 FQGTGA. The CDR3 length is 17 residues. J lost 3 bases, V lost 1 base, and 8 bases had no gene match.